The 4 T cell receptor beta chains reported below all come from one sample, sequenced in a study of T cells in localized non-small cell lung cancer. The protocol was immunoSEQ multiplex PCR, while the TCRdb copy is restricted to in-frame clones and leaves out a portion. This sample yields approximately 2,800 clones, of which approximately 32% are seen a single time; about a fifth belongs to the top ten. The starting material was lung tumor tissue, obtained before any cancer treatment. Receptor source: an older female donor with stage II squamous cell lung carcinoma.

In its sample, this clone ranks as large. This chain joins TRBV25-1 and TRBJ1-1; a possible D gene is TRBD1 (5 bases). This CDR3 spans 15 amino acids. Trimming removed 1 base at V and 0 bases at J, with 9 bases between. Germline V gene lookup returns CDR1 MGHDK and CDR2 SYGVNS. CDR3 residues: CASSEFEGLNTEAFF. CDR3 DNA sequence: TGTGCCAGCAGTGAATTTGAGGGGTTGAACACTGAAGCTTTCTTT.

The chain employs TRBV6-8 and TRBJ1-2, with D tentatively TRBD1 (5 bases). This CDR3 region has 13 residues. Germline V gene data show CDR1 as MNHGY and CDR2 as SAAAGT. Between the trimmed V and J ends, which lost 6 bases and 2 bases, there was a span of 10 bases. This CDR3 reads CASRQARNYGYTF. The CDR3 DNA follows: TGTGCCAGCAGACAGGCCCGAAACTATGGCTACACCTTC.

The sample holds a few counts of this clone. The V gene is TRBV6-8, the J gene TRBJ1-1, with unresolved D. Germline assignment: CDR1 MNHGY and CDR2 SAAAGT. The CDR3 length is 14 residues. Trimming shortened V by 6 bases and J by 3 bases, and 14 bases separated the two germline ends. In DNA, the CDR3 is TGTGCCAGCAGGAAGTGGGTAAGGGACACTGAAGCTTTCTTT. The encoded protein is CASRKWVRDTEAFF.

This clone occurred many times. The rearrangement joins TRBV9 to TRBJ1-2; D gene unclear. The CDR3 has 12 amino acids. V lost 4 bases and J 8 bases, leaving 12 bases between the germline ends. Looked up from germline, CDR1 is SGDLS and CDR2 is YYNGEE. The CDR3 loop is CASSLGIRGYTF. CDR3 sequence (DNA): TGTGCCAGCAGCTTAGGCATTCGCGGCTACACCTTC.